A single sample gave rise to the 12 T cell receptor beta chains below, sequenced in a study of cytomegalovirus exposure and HLA in healthy donors. Primers: 60 Vbeta forward and 13 Jbeta reverse. Produced via immunoSEQ multiplex PCR; TCRdb's table is partial and in-frame only. The data show under 200,000 clones, more than 60% seen once. The sample comprised PBMCs. All receptors come from a woman between 40 and 55 years old in good health and CMV-seropositive.

The rearrangement joins TRBV4-3 to TRBJ2-2, with 10 bases identical to TRBD2. There are 16 residues in the CDR3. V was pared by 2 bases and J by 5 bases, with 5 bases of the junction left unmatched. Germline lookup yields CDR1 LGHNA and CDR2 YSLEER. In DNA form, the CDR3 reads TGCGCCAGCAGCCAACTAGCGGGGGCGGGGACCGGGGAGCTGTTTTTT. This translates into CASSQLAGAGTGELFF.

The rearrangement joins TRBV14 to TRBJ1-1, with D possibly matching TRBD1 (5 bases). The CDR3 runs 16 residues. Between the trimmed V and J ends, which lost 4 bases and 0 bases, there was a span of 15 bases. Germline CDR1 SGHDN, CDR2 FVKESK. CDR3 protein: CASSPPGRAMNTEAFF. The CDR3 DNA is TGTGCCAGCAGCCCCCCAGGGAGGGCAATGAACACTGAAGCTTTCTTT. Full variable domain (remainder filled in from reference TRBV14 and TRBJ1-1): EAGVTQFPSHSVIEKGQTVTLRCDPISGHDNLYWYRRVMGKEIKFLLHFVKESKQDESGMPNNRFLAERTGGTYSTLKVQPAELEDSGVYFCASSPPGRAMNTEAFFGQGTRLTVV.

This clone was picked up one time. V is TRBV5-1 and J is TRBJ2-7, with TRBD2 matching over 7 bases. V gave up 0 bases and J gave up 4 bases; unmatched junction bases: 4. The CDR3 extends over 14 amino acids. Germline lookup yields CDR1 SGHRS and CDR2 YFSETQ. For the CDR3, the DNA is TGCGCCAGCAGCTTGGGTCTAGCGGATTACGAGCAGTACTTC. Translated, it gives CASSLGLADYEQYF.

CDR3 in amino acids: CASSAGQGISYEQYF. CDR3 DNA sequence: TGTGCCAGCAGCGCGGGACAGGGAATCTCCTACGAGCAGTACTTC. This chain links TRBV9 with TRBJ2-7; TRBD1 aligns across 9 bases. Germline-derived CDR1 and CDR2 are SGDLS and YYNGEE. With V trimmed by 3 bases and J by 0 bases, 4 bases remained unmatched. This CDR3 has 15 residues.

The genes are TRBV30 and TRBJ2-3, with D tentatively TRBD1 (6 bases). Germline CDR1 GTSNPN, CDR2 SVGIG (reference sequence). The CDR3 contains 14 residues. Deletions cut 2 bases from V and 0 bases from J, with 9 bases between. CDR3 bases: TGTGCCTGGAGTAGAACAGGGAGCACAGATACGCAGTATTTT. It encodes CAWSRTGSTDTQYF.

This clone appeared once. This chain links TRBV10-3 with TRBJ1-5; maybe TRBD1 (5 bases). Looked up from germline, CDR1 is ENHRY and CDR2 is SYGVKD. This CDR3 has 14 residues. The V gene lost 3 bases and the J gene lost 3 bases, with 9 bases spanning the gap. For the CDR3, the DNA is TGTGCCATCAGTGATGCAGGGATCAATCAGCCCCAGCATTTT. This translates into CAISDAGINQPQHF.

This chain connects TRBV10-3 to TRBJ1-2; 7 bases are shared with TRBD1. Germline values: CDR1 ENHRY, CDR2 SYGVKD. This CDR3 has 14 residues. V was pared by 5 bases and J by 3 bases, with 6 bases of the junction left unmatched. The DNA for the CDR3 is TGTGCCATCAGTCAGACAGGGTTCGACTATGGCTACACCTTC. Protein sequence: CAISQTGFDYGYTF.

The rearrangement uses TRBV29-1 and TRBJ1-1; 9 bases fit TRBD1. Trimming cost V 4 bases and J 1 base; bases outside gene matches: 1. Looked up from germline, CDR1 is SQVTM and CDR2 is ANQGSEA. The CDR3 is 13 amino acids. The DNA for the CDR3 is TGCAGCGTTGGGGACAGGGCGAACACTGAAGCTTTCTTT. Its protein product is CSVGDRANTEAFF. Using reference TRBV29-1 and TRBJ1-1 for the parts outside the CDR3, the full variable domain is SAVISQKPSRDICQRGTSLTIQCQVDSQVTMMFWYRQQPGQSLTLIATANQGSEATYESGFVIDKFPISRPNLTFSTLTVSNMSPEDSSIYLCSVGDRANTEAFFGQGTRLTVV.

The chain links TRBV5-8 to TRBJ2-5; D may be TRBD2 (6 bases). CDR1 is SGHTS and CDR2 is YDEGEE in the germline V gene. The CDR3 spans 14 residues. V was shortened by 2 bases and J by 1 base, with 9 bases between the two germline ends. This CDR3 is CASSLPGLQETQYF. CDR3 bases: TGTGCCAGCAGCTTACCGGGACTCCAAGAGACCCAGTACTTC.

The chain uses TRBV27 and TRBJ2-7; 9 bases fit TRBD1. The germline CDR1 and CDR2 sequences are MNHEY and SMNVEV (reference sequence). The V segment lost 8 bases and the J segment 5 bases; nucleotides outside the gene matches: 7. The CDR3 runs to 13 residues. In DNA, the CDR3 is TGTGCCAGCGCCGGGACAGGGATACACGAGCAGTACTTC. Translation gives CASAGTGIHEQYF.

This chain connects TRBV7-8 to TRBJ1-5; perhaps TRBD1 as D (6 bases). With 2 bases removed from V and 7 bases from J, the gap between germline ends came to 15 bases. Germline V gene lookup returns CDR1 SGHVS and CDR2 FQNEAQ. The CDR3 sequence is 15 residues long. The CDR3, as DNA: TGTGCCAGCAGCTTATCGGGACAAGGGGACCAGCCCCAGCATTTT. This translates into CASSLSGQGDQPQHF.

The rearrangement links TRBV18 to TRBJ2-7; 10 nucleotides line up with TRBD2. Germline V gives CDR1 KGHSH, CDR2 LQKENI. The V gene end was trimmed by 2 bases and the J gene end by 9 bases; junction bases not matched to a gene: 13. The length of the CDR3 is 16 residues. The CDR3 sequence: CASSPGGVLAGDVQYF. In DNA form, the CDR3 reads TGTGCCAGCTCACCAGGCGGTGTGCTAGCGGGAGATGTGCAGTACTTC.